This paragraph covers one T cell receptor (beta chain) sequence. No count is recorded, but by frequency this clonotype is medium-sized (0.01 to 0.1%). Its antigen remains unidentified. The sample originates from a study of diagnostic markers for celiac disease (TCRdb year 2020). This sample was sequenced with an Illumina MiSeq. The reads went through TCRdb reprocessing, and each CDR3 protein sequence gets one entry with no DNA. The sample table holds about 6,000 distinct CDR3 sequences. Almost 6% of the sample is in the top ten clones. CDR1 and CDR2, looked up from the germline V gene, are SGHAT and FQNNGV. The CDR3 runs 15 amino acids, cysteine and phenylalanine included. Only the protein sequence is given.

Source material: either unsorted cells or a sorted T cell fraction (not recorded which). The sequence was obtained from a human donor. This table probably holds off-target reads from a library built for another chain. The rearranged segments are TRBV11-2 and TRBJ2-5; the TCRdb call, TRBD2, lacks DNA for checking. CDR3 reads: CASSPGLAGAETQYF.